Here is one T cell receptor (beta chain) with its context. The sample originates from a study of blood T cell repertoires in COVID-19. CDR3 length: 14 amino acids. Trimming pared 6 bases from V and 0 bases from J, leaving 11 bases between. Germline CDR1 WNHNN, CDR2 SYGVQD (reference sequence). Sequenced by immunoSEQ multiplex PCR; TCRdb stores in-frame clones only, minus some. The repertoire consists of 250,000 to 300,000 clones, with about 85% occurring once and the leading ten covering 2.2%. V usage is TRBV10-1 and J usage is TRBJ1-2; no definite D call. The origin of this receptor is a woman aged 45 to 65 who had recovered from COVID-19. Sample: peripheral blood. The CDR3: CASREQIPNYGYTF. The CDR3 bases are TGCGCCAGCAGAGAACAAATTCCTAACTATGGCTACACCTTC.